These T cell receptor beta chains were read from a single sample in a study of T cell repertoires in cytomegalovirus infection. TCRdb reprocessed the reads via MiXCR and lists one record per CDR3 protein. This repertoire shows 600,000 to 700,000 distinct CDR3 sequences, around a third found once; its top ten account for about 18%. Their antigen targets remain unknown. The sequenced sample was cultured PBMCs, obtained from culture after CMV antigen stimulation. The source is a human donor in good health (CMV status not recorded). Some clones in this sample may be carry-over from other donors' samples. Each CDR3 is given with its conserved first and last residue. The D gene is left open where the match is weak. Clone sizes are given selectively: once, few, many, or a class where the clone is expanded.

few	18	TRBV12-3/TRBV12-4	TRBJ2-6	-	TGTGCCAGCAGTTTAACCCCCTACGGCGCCTCTGGGGCCAACGTCCTGACTTTC	CASSLTPYGASGANVLTF
-	13	TRBV6-2/TRBV6-3	TRBJ2-5	TRBD2	TGTGCCAGCAGAGCGGCGGGGGGCCAGACCCAGTACTTC	CASRAAGGQTQYF
-	13	TRBV12-3/TRBV12-4	TRBJ2-5	-	TGTGCCAGCAGTTTACTAGTGAGGGAGACCCAGTACTTC	CASSLLVRETQYF
-	15	TRBV4-3	TRBJ1-1	-	TGCGCCAGCAGCCTGACAGAGGAGATGAACACTGAAGCTTTCTTT	CASSLTEEMNTEAFF
-	14	TRBV12-3/TRBV12-4	TRBJ1-4	-	TGTGCCAGCAGTGTGTTGGGTTCTAATGAAAAACTGTTTTTT	CASSVLGSNEKLFF
-	12	TRBV29-1	TRBJ2-5	TRBD1	TGCAGCGTGGGGACAGACCAAGAGACCCAGTACTTC	CSVGTDQETQYF
many	12	TRBV7-8	TRBJ2-3	-	TGTGCCAGCAGCCCATTGAGAGATACGCAGTATTTT	CASSPLRDTQYF
many	17	TRBV11-2	TRBJ2-3	-	TGTGCCAGCAGCTTGGAACAAGGACGAGGGAAGAAAGATACGCAGTATTTT	CASSLEQGRGKKDTQYF
-	15	TRBV9	TRBJ2-3	-	TGTGCCAGCAGCCCAGTGGTGTCCCCCACAGATACGCAGTATTTT	CASSPVVSPTDTQYF
-	15	TRBV7-8	TRBJ1-1	-	TGTGCCAGCAGCTTAGTTAGGATACTGAACACTGAAGCTTTCTTT	CASSLVRILNTEAFF
-	17	TRBV7-9	TRBJ1-2	-	TGTGCCAGCAGCCCGTTGGGCGGAGCGGCCTTGAGCTATGGCTACACCTTC	CASSPLGGAALSYGYTF
few	14	TRBV2	TRBJ2-1	-	TGTGCCAGCAGTTGGGACTGGTCTGGGGATGAGCAGTTCTTC	CASSWDWSGDEQFF
-	14	TRBV5-5	TRBJ1-4	-	TGTGCCAGCAGCTTGGGCGGGTTTGGGGAAAAACTGTTTTTT	CASSLGGFGEKLFF
-	18	TRBV12-3/TRBV12-4	TRBJ2-3	TRBD2	TGTGCCAGCAGTCCGGGACTAGCGGCACCCACTAGCACAGATACGCAGTATTTT	CASSPGLAAPTSTDTQYF
-	15	TRBV2	TRBJ2-7	TRBD2	TGTGCCAGTGGGGCCCACAGCGGGGGTAACTACGAGCAGTACTTC	CASGAHSGGNYEQYF
few	13	TRBV6-5	TRBJ1-1	-	TGTGCCAGCACCCTGACACCGAACACTGAAGCTTTCTTT	CASTLTPNTEAFF
-	13	TRBV2	TRBJ2-3	TRBD1	TGTGCCACCTACAGGGGCGGCACAGATACGCAGTATTTT	CATYRGGTDTQYF
-	14	TRBV7-2	TRBJ2-3	TRBD1	TGTGCCAGCAGCTGGGACAGTAACCCAGATACGCAGTATTTT	CASSWDSNPDTQYF
many	18	TRBV7-2	TRBJ2-1	-	TGTGCCAGCAGCTTAGGGGGTTCCCCGGGGGGCGCCCAGGGGGAGCAGTTCTTC	CASSLGGSPGGAQGEQFF
few	12	TRBV7-8	TRBJ2-3	-	TGTGCCAGCAGCGCTGGAGGGCCGAGGCAGTATTTT	CASSAGGPRQYF
-	13	TRBV19	TRBJ2-7	-	TGTGCCAGTAGCCCAGGGTGGACCTACGAGCAGTACTTC	CASSPGWTYEQYF
-	14	TRBV7-6	TRBJ2-7	TRBD2	TGTGCCAGCAGCCCCGGGACTAGCGAATACGAGCAGTACTTC	CASSPGTSEYEQYF
-	12	TRBV12-5	TRBJ1-1	TRBD1	TGTGCTAGTGGTTTTCAGGGGGTTGAAGCTTTCTTT	CASGFQGVEAFF
few	16	TRBV11-2	TRBJ2-3	TRBD2	TGTGCCAGCATCCGGGGGTCTAGCGGGCGGACAGATACGCAGTATTTT	CASIRGSSGRTDTQYF
-	16	TRBV11-2	TRBJ2-3	TRBD2	TGTGCCAGCAGCTCCCCCCCCGGGACTACCACAGATACGCAGTATTTT	CASSSPPGTTTDTQYF
-	17	TRBV28	TRBJ2-5	TRBD2	TGTGCCAGCAGTTTAGGTCTAGCGGGGGCCACAGGGGAGACCCAGTACTTC	CASSLGLAGATGETQYF
-	14	TRBV6-6	TRBJ1-2	TRBD1	TGTGCCAGCAATCCGGGACAGGGGGTGAACGGCTACACCTTC	CASNPGQGVNGYTF
few	14	TRBV6-6	TRBJ1-1	-	TGTGCCAGCAGTTACTATGAGGGGAACACTGAAGCTTTCTTT	CASSYYEGNTEAFF
-	15	TRBV19	TRBJ2-3	-	TGTGCCAGTAGTACGAGAAGGACTAGCACAGATACGCAGTATTTT	CASSTRRTSTDTQYF
-	14	TRBV15	TRBJ2-4	-	TGTGCCACCAGCGGAAGGGAATCCAAAAACATTCAGTACTTC	CATSGRESKNIQYF
-	14	TRBV6-5	TRBJ1-1	-	TGTGCCAGCAGTTACGGGGACGGGGCAACTGAAGCTTTCTTT	CASSYGDGATEAFF
-	14	TRBV12-3/TRBV12-4	TRBJ2-4	-	TGTGCCAGCACTCGCGGGGCTTATGAAAACATTCAGTACTTC	CASTRGAYENIQYF
many	11	TRBV7-2	TRBJ2-5	-	TGTGCCAGCAGCTTCAAAGAGACCCAGTACTTC	CASSFKETQYF
few	13	TRBV19	TRBJ2-7	-	TGTGCCAGTAGTATACAGACCTCCTACGAGCAGTACTTC	CASSIQTSYEQYF